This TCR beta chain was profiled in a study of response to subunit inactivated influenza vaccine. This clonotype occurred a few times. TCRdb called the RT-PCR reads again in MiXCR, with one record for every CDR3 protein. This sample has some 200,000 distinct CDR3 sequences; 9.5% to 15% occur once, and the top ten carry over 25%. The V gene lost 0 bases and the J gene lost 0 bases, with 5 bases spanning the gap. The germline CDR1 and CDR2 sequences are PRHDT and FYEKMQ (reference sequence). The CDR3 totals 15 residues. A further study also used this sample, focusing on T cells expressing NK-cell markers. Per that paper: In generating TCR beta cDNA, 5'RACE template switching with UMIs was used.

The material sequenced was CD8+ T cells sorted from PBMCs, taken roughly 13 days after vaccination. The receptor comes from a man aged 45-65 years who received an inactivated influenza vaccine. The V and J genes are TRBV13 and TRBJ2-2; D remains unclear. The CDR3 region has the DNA TGTGCCAGCAGCTTAGGCAGGTCGAACACCGGGGAGCTGTTTTTT. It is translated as CASSLGRSNTGELFF.